The clone carrying this T cell receptor beta chain has a handful of counts. The antigen remains unidentified. These data come from a study of beta chain features in type 1 diabetes. Broader study findings: PCR might pick shorter templates more often, in the same way for patients and controls. In every one of the four CD4+ subsets, TCRB CDR3s were moderately but significantly shorter in Type 1 diabetes patients.

Per donor, one heparinised blood draw averaged about 110 mL. CD4+ cells of the naive, central memory, regulatory and stem cell-like memory types were sorted via CD45RO/CCR7/CD25/CD127/CD95/CD27. Every sorted population was more than 95% pure. Sequencing targeted expressed TCRB transcripts, as all isolated RNA had been reverse transcribed. Clones were read by immunoSEQ multiplex PCR, and TCRdb kept only the in-frame ones, dropping some. The sample yields hundreds of thousands of clones, roughly an eighth seen once. Between the trimmed V and J ends, which lost 3 bases and 1 base, there was a span of 4 bases. The CDR3 extends over 13 amino acids. Per germline, CDR1 KGHSH and CDR2 LQKENI.

The sequenced sample was naive CD4+ T cells from blood. The chain couples TRBV18 to TRBJ2-4; D is unresolved. The receptor was isolated from a man aged 25 to 45 with type 1 diabetes. This chain's CDR3 is CASSPPAKNIQYF. DNA of the CDR3: TGTGCCAGCTCACCCCCTGCCAAAAACATTCAGTACTTC.